The T cell receptor (beta chain) under discussion was sequenced for a study of blood T cells in healthy people across ages. Study-level results: Unsorted PBMCs blocked a conclusive comparison of naive and antigen-experienced cells. Because donor CMV status was unknown, expanded clonotype changes were possibly confounded.

The CDR3 length is 13 residues. The germline gives CDR1 SQVTM, CDR2 ANQGSEA. Sample-barcoded 5' priming and a J-beta primer mix drove a second PCR of 7 to 11 cycles. MiXCR, applied by TCRdb to the 5' RACE reads, yields one record per CDR3 protein. The table records some 900,000 distinct CDR3 sequences, 45% to 50% of them present only once. In regard to this clonotype: Its antigen is not identified.

The rearrangement joins TRBV29-1 to TRBJ2-1; possibly TRBD1 or TRBD2 for D (5 bases each). Judging by the DNA end, TRBJ2-7 fits better; the J call may be wrong. Sequenced material: blood. The receptor was derived from a man aged 30 to 39 in good health. In DNA form, the CDR3 reads TGCAGCGTTGAGGGGGTCTCCTACAATGAGCAGTACTTC. This codes for CSVEGVSYNEQYF.